This T cell receptor (beta chain) was identified in a study of identical twins. Via MiXCR, TCRdb re-called the 5' RACE reads, giving one row per CDR3 protein. Here the sample spans 450,000 or so distinct CDR3 sequences, about 14% being singletons. V lost 4 bases and J lost 7; bases outside the gene matches: 10. Germline CDR1 and CDR2: DFQATT and SNEGSKA (reference sequence). CDR3 length equals 15 residues. This same sample was also taken into another study, of yellow fever vaccine responses in identical twins.

J is TRBJ1-6 and V is TRBV20-1, with 7 bases that match TRBD1. The sample was CD4+ T cells sorted from blood. This TCR derives from a woman between 18 and 30 years old in good health. CDR3 sequence (DNA): TGCAGTGCTACAGTACCCCAGGGGGGGAATTCACCCCTCCACTTT. Translated, it gives CSATVPQGGNSPLHF.